This is a list of T cell receptor beta chains from one sample in a study of shared clonotypes between healthy human individuals. TCRdb's table, derived via immunoSEQ multiplex PCR, lists solely in-frame clones and lacks some. The table records more than 1 million clones, about 80% of them present only once. The specimen sequenced was memory CD4+ T cells from PBMCs. Every receptor here comes from a young man in good health. Some clones in this sample may be carry-over from other donors' samples. Both conserved end residues are part of each CDR3. The D gene is left open where the match is weak. The listing skips clone size in some rows; elsewhere it reads once, few, many or a size class.

j_gene,abundance,v_gene,d_gene,CDR3aa,CDR3nt
TRBJ1-2,NA,TRBV7-9,NA,CASSPTDYGYTF,TGTGCCAGCAGCCCTACAGATTATGGCTACACCTTC
TRBJ2-1,NA,TRBV13,NA,CASSLGLELGEQFF,TGTGCCAGCAGCTTAGGCCTGGAGCTTGGTGAGCAGTTCTTC
TRBJ2-5,NA,TRBV11-2,NA,CASSFGRQETQYF,TGTGCCAGCAGCTTTGGTCGTCAGGAGACCCAGTACTTC
TRBJ1-5,NA,TRBV7-4,NA,CASSLRGLSQPQHF,TGTGCCAGCAGCTTACGGGGCTTGAGTCAGCCCCAGCATTTT
TRBJ1-5,few,TRBV2,NA,CASSGPGPDQPQHF,TGTGCCAGCTCGGGGCCCGGGCCAGATCAGCCCCAGCATTTT
TRBJ2-5,once,TRBV2,NA,CASSQDKQETQYF,TGTGCCAGCAGTCAGGACAAACAAGAGACCCAGTACTTC
TRBJ2-5,NA,TRBV25-1,TRBD2,CASMGNSGRAYSETQYF,TGTGCCAGCATGGGGAATAGCGGGAGGGCCTACTCGGAGACCCAGTACTTC
TRBJ2-1,NA,TRBV19,NA,CASSTRDEQFF,TGTGCCAGTAGCACGAGGGATGAGCAGTTCTTC
TRBJ2-1,NA,TRBV28,TRBD2,CASSPGLAALDEQFF,TGTGCCAGCAGTCCGGGACTAGCGGCCTTGGATGAGCAGTTCTTC
TRBJ2-5,NA,TRBV28,TRBD1,CASSPNRGQSMETQYF,TGTGCCAGCAGTCCTAACAGGGGCCAAAGCATGGAGACCCAGTACTTC
TRBJ2-3,NA,TRBV11-3,NA,CASSLEGDTQYF,TGTGCCAGCAGCTTAGAGGGAGATACGCAGTATTTT
TRBJ2-3,NA,TRBV5-1,TRBD2,CASSSGLAGDTDTQYF,TGCGCCAGCAGCTCCGGACTAGCGGGAGACACAGATACGCAGTATTTT
TRBJ2-7,once,TRBV5-1,TRBD2,CASSLYTSGTYEQYF,TGCGCCAGCAGCTTGTATACTAGCGGGACCTACGAGCAGTACTTC
TRBJ2-1,NA,TRBV7-2,NA,CASSLTGQTKQFF,TGTGCCAGCAGTTTGACGGGACAAACTAAGCAGTTCTTC
TRBJ2-7,few,TRBV6-1,TRBD1,CASSKRDRSYEQYF,TGTGCCAGCAGTAAAAGGGACAGATCCTACGAGCAGTACTTC
TRBJ1-4,NA,TRBV5-1,TRBD1,CASSLQGAGLEKLFF,TGCGCCAGCAGCTTACAGGGGGCTGGCCTTGAAAAACTGTTTTTT
TRBJ1-5,NA,TRBV2,NA,CASARGNSNQPQHF,TGTGCCAGCGCCCGGGGAAATAGCAATCAGCCCCAGCATTTT
TRBJ2-1,NA,TRBV7-9,TRBD1,CASSPRGRVDYNEQFF,TGTGCCAGCAGCCCAAGGGGGCGGGTTGACTACAATGAGCAGTTCTTC
TRBJ2-5,NA,TRBV28,TRBD1,CASSTPPGTAQETQYF,TGTGCCAGCAGTACTCCACCCGGGACAGCTCAAGAGACCCAGTACTTC
TRBJ1-1,NA,TRBV7-3,NA,CASSLTGGLPGAFF,TGTGCCAGCAGCTTAACGGGGGGGCTGCCAGGAGCTTTCTTT
TRBJ1-2,few,TRBV9,TRBD1,CASSEGMGQGANYGYTF,TGTGCCAGCAGCGAAGGGATGGGACAGGGAGCTAACTATGGCTACACCTTC
TRBJ1-5,NA,TRBV27,NA,CASSFPPAGSPNQPQHF,TGTGCCAGCAGTTTCCCCCCGGCAGGTAGCCCCAATCAGCCCCAGCATTTT
TRBJ1-1,few,TRBV28,NA,CASSPTRSRDEAFF,TGTGCCAGCAGTCCAACACGGAGCCGAGATGAAGCTTTCTTT
TRBJ2-2,many,TRBV10-2,NA,CASSELRTGELFF,TGCGCCAGCAGTGAGTTGAGGACCGGGGAGCTGTTTTTT
TRBJ2-7,NA,TRBV5-5,TRBD2,CASSLRLAGGIYEQYF,TGTGCCAGCAGCTTACGACTAGCGGGAGGAATCTACGAGCAGTACTTC
TRBJ2-7,NA,TRBV4-2,NA,CASSQEVFPSYEQYF,TGTGCCAGCAGCCAAGAGGTCTTTCCTTCCTACGAGCAGTACTTC
TRBJ1-2,NA,TRBV27,NA,CASSFAPGGPYGYTF,TGTGCCAGCAGTTTCGCCCCCGGGGGGCCCTATGGCTACACCTTC
TRBJ2-3,NA,TRBV5-1,NA,CASSLESRDTQYF,TGCGCCAGCAGCTTGGAGTCCCGAGATACGCAGTATTTT
TRBJ2-2,NA,TRBV7-6,NA,CASSLNPDTGELFF,TGTGCCAGCAGCTTAAATCCGGACACCGGGGAGCTGTTTTTT
TRBJ2-5,NA,TRBV5-1,TRBD1,CASSPSGTGPPETQYF,TGCGCCAGCAGCCCCAGCGGGACAGGGCCTCCAGAGACCCAGTACTTC
TRBJ2-7,NA,TRBV5-4,TRBD1,CASSPSSGTVYEQYF,TGTGCCAGCAGCCCCTCCTCCGGGACAGTCTACGAGCAGTACTTC
TRBJ2-4,once,TRBV11-1,NA,CASSGTVAKNIQYF,TGTGCCAGCAGTGGGACTGTAGCCAAAAACATTCAGTACTTC
TRBJ1-3,NA,TRBV6-5,TRBD1,CASSLDRAGNTIYF,TGTGCCAGCAGTCTGGACAGGGCTGGAAACACCATATATTTT
TRBJ2-7,NA,TRBV28,NA,CASSLRGSVSYEQYF,TGTGCCAGCAGTTTACGGGGCTCCGTCTCCTACGAGCAGTACTTC
TRBJ2-1,NA,TRBV4-1,TRBD2,CASSQERGLAGGDEQFF,TGCGCCAGCAGCCAAGAAAGGGGGCTAGCGGGAGGGGATGAGCAGTTCTTC
TRBJ2-7,NA,TRBV5-1,NA,CASTEPTGKQYF,TGCGCCAGCACCGAACCGACGGGGAAGCAGTACTTC
TRBJ2-7,NA,TRBV7-9,NA,CASSSTAYEQYF,TGTGCCAGCAGTTCGACAGCCTACGAGCAGTACTTC
TRBJ2-3,NA,TRBV9,NA,CASSVEGLDTQYF,TGTGCCAGCAGCGTAGAAGGGCTAGATACGCAGTATTTT
TRBJ2-7,NA,TRBV18,NA,CASSPPGTRLPYEQYF,TGTGCCAGCTCACCACCTGGGACACGCCTTCCCTACGAGCAGTACTTC
TRBJ2-3,NA,TRBV29-1,NA,CSVDPRYSTDTQYF,TGCAGCGTTGACCCCAGATATAGCACAGATACGCAGTATTTT
TRBJ1-2,NA,TRBV15,NA,CATSRDLGYGYTF,TGTGCCACCAGCAGAGATCTCGGCTATGGCTACACCTTC
TRBJ1-5,few,TRBV30,TRBD1,CAWSLQGNQPQHF,TGTGCCTGGAGCTTACAGGGGAATCAGCCCCAGCATTTT
TRBJ1-1,NA,TRBV7-6,TRBD1,CASSADRGRAFF,TGTGCCAGCAGCGCTGACAGGGGGCGAGCTTTCTTT
TRBJ1-2,NA,TRBV5-1,TRBD1,CASSFRGTGSYTPYGYTF,TGCGCCAGCAGCTTCCGAGGGACAGGGTCATACACCCCCTATGGCTACACCTTC
TRBJ1-2,NA,TRBV2,NA,CASSEYHYGYTF,TGTGCCAGCAGTGAATATCACTATGGCTACACCTTC